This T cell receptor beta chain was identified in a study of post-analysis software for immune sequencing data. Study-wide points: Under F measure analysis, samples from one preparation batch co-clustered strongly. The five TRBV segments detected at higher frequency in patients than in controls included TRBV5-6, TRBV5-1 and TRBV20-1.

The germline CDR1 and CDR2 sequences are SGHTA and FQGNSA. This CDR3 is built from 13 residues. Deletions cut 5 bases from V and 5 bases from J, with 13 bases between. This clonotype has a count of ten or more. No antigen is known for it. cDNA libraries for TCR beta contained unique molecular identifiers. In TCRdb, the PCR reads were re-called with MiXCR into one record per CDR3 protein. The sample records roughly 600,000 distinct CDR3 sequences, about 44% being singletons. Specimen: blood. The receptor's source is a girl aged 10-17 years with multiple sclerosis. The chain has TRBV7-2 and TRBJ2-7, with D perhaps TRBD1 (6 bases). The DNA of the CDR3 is TGTGCCAGCAGCCGATTTGGGGGCAACGAGCAGTACTTC. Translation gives CASSRFGGNEQYF.